This T cell receptor (beta chain) was identified during a study of glioma-infiltrating T cells. Study-level results: Tissue-blood divergence was below expectation in non-neoplastic patients, above in gliomas. Very few CDR3 sequences were shared between tissue and blood.

Of note for this clonotype: The antigen is undetermined. Just one base apart from a much larger clone, this may be a read error.

V dropped 5 bases and J dropped 9 bases, with 14 bases sitting between them. From germline, CDR1 is SGHAT and CDR2 FQNNGV. The CDR3 runs to 13 residues. TCR alpha and beta CDR3 regions were amplified from RNA using iRepertoire nested multiplex PCR. For one-step reverse transcription and amplification, 100-400 ng of tissue mRNA or PBMC total RNA was used. In TCRdb, the multiplex PCR reads were re-called with MiXCR into one record per CDR3 protein. The sample includes more than 90,000 distinct CDR3 sequences, around 40% of them seen just once. The source of this sequence is a human donor with low-grade glioma or glioblastoma, undergoing nonglioma brain surgery, or in good health (not recorded which). The sequencing input was glioma tissue, nonneoplastic brain tissue, or PBMCs (not recorded which). The genes are TRBV11-2 and TRBJ2-1, with D perhaps TRBD1 or TRBD2 (5 bases each). CDR3 protein: CASSLRKGTEQFF. The CDR3 DNA reads TGTGCCAGCAGCCTAAGAAAAGGGACTGAGCAGTTCTTC.